Presented here are 20 T cell receptor beta chains from one specimen sequenced in a study of T cells in Graves' hyperthyroidism and ophthalmopathy. TCR beta CDR3 sequences were amplified from RNA transcripts. TCR CDR3 underwent first-round RT-PCR with the HTBI primer set. MiXCR, run by TCRdb on the multiplex PCR reads, gives a single entry per CDR3 protein. The data hold a few hundred thousand distinct CDR3 sequences, with roughly 15% observed a single time. The sample was blood. These receptors were taken from a woman between 45 and 65 years old with Graves' hyperthyroidism that later progressed to Graves' ophthalmopathy.

This clonotype was counted ten times or more. The chain uses TRBV18 and TRBJ2-7; no reliable D call. Deletions cut 2 bases from V and 5 bases from J, with 25 bases between. CDR3 length: 18 amino acids. The germline gives CDR1 KGHSH, CDR2 LQKENI. CDR3 residues: CASSPWAYSTRFRDEQYF. DNA of the CDR3: TGTGCCAGCTCACCATGGGCTTATTCGACACGATTTCGGGACGAGCAGTACTTC.

As regards this clonotype: One junction end disagrees with the germline gene, perhaps due to a read error. The genes are TRBV5-1 and TRBJ2-1; D is perhaps TRBD2 (7 bases). Germline CDR1 SGHRS, CDR2 YFSETQ. The CDR3 is 15 amino acids. CDR3 DNA sequence: TGCGCCAGCATGAAGGGGGGGGGCACCTACAATAAGCAGTTCTTC. Protein: CASMKGGGTYNKQFF.

This clonotype was picked up many times. This CDR3 reads CSARPSGRAGGEQFF. As DNA, the CDR3 is TGCAGTGCTAGACCAAGCGGGAGGGCCGGAGGAGAGCAGTTCTTC. This chain joins TRBV20-1 and TRBJ2-1; 10 nucleotides align to TRBD2. The CDR3 consists of 15 residues. J lost 10 bases, V lost 2 bases, and 11 bases had no gene match. Germline assignment: CDR1 DFQATT and CDR2 SNEGSKA (reference sequence).

This clonotype was detected only a few times. The rearrangement uses TRBV7-2 and TRBJ1-2; 7 bases fit TRBD1. CDR1 is SGHTA, CDR2 FQGNSA, per germline. This CDR3 region has 14 residues. Germline trimming cut 5 bases from V and 9 bases from J; bases unmatched to any gene: 12. For the CDR3, the DNA is TGTGCCAGCAGCCCCCAACGACAGGGTGGGAGCTACACCTTC. Its protein product is CASSPQRQGGSYTF.

A few counts support this clonotype. V and J are TRBV10-3 and TRBJ1-2; TRBD1 is a possible D gene (6 bases). This CDR3 spans 13 amino acids. CDR1 and CDR2 (germline): ENHRY, SYGVKD. Trimming removed 2 bases at V and 4 bases at J, with 8 bases between. The CDR3 coding sequence is TGTGCCATCAGTGAGGCACAGGGCTATGGCTACACCTTC. Translation: CAISEAQGYGYTF.

This clonotype was seen repeatedly, ten times or more. This rearrangement joins TRBV27 to TRBJ1-2; the D gene is possibly TRBD1 (5 bases). The CDR3 totals 15 residues. The germline gives CDR1 MNHEY, CDR2 SMNVEV (reference sequence). V lost 1 base to trimming and J lost 4 bases, with 13 bases between them. The CDR3 reads CASSLFPGEVYGYTF. For the CDR3, the DNA is TGTGCCAGCAGTTTATTTCCGGGGGAAGTCTATGGCTACACCTTC.

This clonotype was observed at least ten times. The V gene is TRBV20-1, the J gene TRBJ2-5, with 8 positions matching TRBD2. Germline V CDR1 and CDR2: DFQATT, SNEGSKA (reference sequence). The V and J ends lost 5 bases and 5 bases, in that order; junction bases with no gene match: 13. This CDR3 contains 15 residues. CDR3 in amino acids: CSAGGGSGRRETQYF. The CDR3 nucleotides read TGCAGTGCTGGGGGGGGGAGCGGGAGACGGGAGACCCAGTACTTC.

This clonotype was seen at least ten times. The chain carries TRBV20-1 and TRBJ2-3; D could derive from TRBD1 or TRBD2 (7 bases each). CDR1 is DFQATT, CDR2 SNEGSKA, per germline (reference sequence). The CDR3 extends over 12 amino acids. V shed 2 bases and J shed 6 bases, with 9 bases lying between them. The chain's CDR3 is CSARQGGDTQYF. The CDR3 DNA sequence: TGCAGTGCTAGACAGGGGGGGGATACGCAGTATTTT.

A few counts support this clonotype. The chain links TRBV7-9 to TRBJ2-1; no reliable D call. Looked up from germline, CDR1 is SEHNR and CDR2 is FQNEAQ (reference sequence). This CDR3 is built from 13 residues. Trimming shortened V by 4 bases and J by 1 base, and 5 bases separated the two germline ends. CDR3 in amino acids: CASSSASYNEQFF. Here the CDR3 DNA reads TGTGCCAGCAGCTCAGCGTCCTACAATGAGCAGTTCTTC.

As concerns this clonotype: Sequence at one end of the junction differs from germline and may be a read error. This chain connects TRBV5-1 to TRBJ1-3; the D is unclear. This CDR3 is 15 amino acids long. Germline V gives CDR1 SGHRS, CDR2 YFSETQ. CDR3 sequence (DNA): TGCGCCAGCAGCTCCGGAAGTCCTTCTGGAACCACCATATATTTT. Its protein product is CASSSGSPSGTTIYF. The variable domain in full, completed from reference TRBV5-1 and TRBJ1-3, reads KAGVTQTPRYLIKTRGQQVTLSCSPISGHRSVSWYQQTPGQGLQFLFEYFSETQRNKGNFPGRFSGRQFSNSRSEMNVSTLELGDSALYLCASSSGSPSGTTIYFGEGSWLTVV.

The table lists this clonotype with a few counts. This sequence joins TRBV5-8 and TRBJ1-4; D is possibly TRBD1 (6 bases). The germline CDR1 and CDR2 sequences are SGHTS and YDEGEE. There are 15 residues in the CDR3. The germline V and J ends were trimmed by 0 bases and 8 bases, with 14 bases remaining between them. The CDR3 loop reads CASSLGQAGGEKLFF. The DNA for the CDR3 is TGTGCCAGCAGCTTGGGACAGGCGGGTGGCGAAAAACTGTTTTTT.

This clonotype was observed at least ten times. The genes are TRBV5-6 and TRBJ2-1; maybe TRBD2 (5 bases). The V gene lost 2 bases and the J gene lost 6 bases, with 12 bases spanning the gap. CDR1 is SGHDT, CDR2 YYEEEE, per germline. The CDR3 has 14 residues. For the CDR3, the DNA is TGTGCCAGCAGCTTCCCCGGACGGGGCAATGAGCAGTTCTTC. Translating gives CASSFPGRGNEQFF.

At least ten counts were recorded for this clonotype. This chain links TRBV7-6 with TRBJ2-3; 7 nucleotides line up with TRBD1. Looked up from germline, CDR1 is SGHVS and CDR2 is FNYEAQ. The trim removed 5 bases at V and 1 base at J, leaving 12 bases unmatched. The CDR3 is 17 residues long. The CDR3: CASSKYTGARGTDTQYF. In DNA, the CDR3 is TGTGCCAGCAGCAAATATACAGGGGCTAGGGGCACAGATACGCAGTATTTT. Full variable domain (rest looked up from reference TRBV7-6 and TRBJ2-3): GAGVSQSPRYKVTKRGQDVALRCDPISGHVSLYWYRQALGQGPEFLTYFNYEAQQDKSGLPNDRFSAERPEGSISTLTIQRTEQRDSAMYRCASSKYTGARGTDTQYFGPGTRLTVL.

This clonotype was recorded at least ten times. The chain joins TRBV6-1 to TRBJ1-5; D ambiguous. The V and J ends lost 0 bases and 6 bases respectively, with 9 bases between them. The CDR3 loop spans 14 amino acids. The germline CDR1 and CDR2 sequences are MNHNS and SASEGT. CDR3 loop: CASSEASGSQPQHF. CDR3 bases: TGTGCCAGCAGTGAAGCTTCAGGTAGTCAGCCCCAGCATTTT.

This clonotype was seen more than once but under ten times. Given a much more abundant clone one base away, this may be a read error. No conserved phenylalanine or tryptophan ends this CDR3, so it is likely a read error. The chain is built from TRBV10-1 and TRBJ1-1; D possibly corresponds to TRBD1 (6 bases). The CDR3 is made up of 14 amino acids. V was shortened by 4 bases and J by 4 bases, with 13 bases between the two germline ends. CDR1 is WNHNN, CDR2 SYGVQD, per germline (reference sequence). The CDR3 DNA reads as TGCGCCAGCAGTGTAGGGGGAATGGGCACTGAAGCTTTCCTT. Translated, it gives CASSVGGMGTEAFL.

In this sample, this clonotype turned up many times. The V and J genes are TRBV5-5 and TRBJ2-3, with D perhaps TRBD1 or TRBD2 (5 bases each). V was clipped by 6 bases and J by 7 bases, with 18 bases between them. Germline V CDR1 and CDR2: SGHKS, YYEKEE (reference sequence). This CDR3 comprises 14 residues. The CDR3 DNA reads as TGTGCCAGCAACCCAGGGACGGCGGCCAATACGCAGTATTTT. This encodes CASNPGTAANTQYF.

The sample holds many counts of this clonotype. The chain's CDR3 is CSARQGAGQDIQYF. The CDR3 DNA is TGCAGTGCTCGACAGGGTGCGGGGCAGGACATTCAGTACTTC. This chain uses TRBV20-1 with TRBJ2-4; the D gene is possibly TRBD1 (7 bases). Germline CDR1 is DFQATT and CDR2 is SNEGSKA (reference sequence). V was pared by 5 bases and J by 8 bases, with 19 bases between. This CDR3 comprises 14 residues.

This clonotype was counted at least ten times. The chain uses TRBV7-3 and TRBJ2-3, with 7 bases that match TRBD2. The germline V gene encodes CDR1 SGHTA and CDR2 FQGTGA. V was clipped by 1 base and J by 6 bases; unmatched bases: 4. The CDR3 extends over 14 amino acids. The CDR3, as DNA: TGTGCCAGCAGCTTAAGCGGGAGCCCGGATACGCAGTATTTT. This codes for CASSLSGSPDTQYF.

This clonotype showed up many times. The rearrangement joins TRBV6-1 to TRBJ1-2; D is unclear. Trimming left V 6 bases short and J 1 base short, with 6 bases between. The CDR3 totals 12 residues. Germline V gives CDR1 MNHNS, CDR2 SASEGT. The CDR3 protein is CASRVSNYGYTF. The CDR3 bases are TGTGCCAGCAGAGTCAGTAACTATGGCTACACCTTC.

This clonotype turned up a few times. The chain combines TRBV5-1 with TRBJ2-3; D is perhaps TRBD2 (6 bases). Trimming left V 2 bases short and J 2 bases short, with 9 bases between. The germline V gene has CDR1 SGHRS and CDR2 YFSETQ. The CDR3 is 14 amino acids. The CDR3 region has the DNA TGCGCCAGCAGCTTTCAGGGACTCACAGATACGCAGTATTTT. It codes for CASSFQGLTDTQYF.